This T cell receptor beta chain was obtained from a study of Tregs in tolerant kidney transplant recipients. Study-wide results and caveats: This study did not directly address biological reproducibility. Tregs expanded with activated donor B cells seemed most donor-specific.

In regard to this clone: Its target is not known.

The length of the CDR3 is 14 residues. V lost 3 bases, J lost 0 bases, and 8 bases lay in between. Germline V CDR1 and CDR2: MDHEN, SYDVKM. TCRdb's copy holds only in-frame clones and misses some; the assay was immunoSEQ multiplex PCR. This sample has more than 70,000 clones; more than 85% occur once, and the top ten carry around 1.5%. Related graft donors supplied nonmyeloablative bone marrow transplants, and mixed chimerism was transient. The TCR comes from a human patient who received a combined kidney and bone marrow transplant. Some T cells may trace back to the graft donor. The chain uses TRBV28 and TRBJ2-5; D remains unclear. Sequencing was performed on CD4+ T cells from blood (PBMCs), taken 24 months after the transplant. CDR3 in amino acids: CASSLYTNQETQYF. In DNA form, the CDR3 reads TGTGCCAGCAGTTTGTACACGAACCAAGAGACCCAGTACTTC.